The clone carrying this TCR beta chain is medium-sized within its sample. Its antigen is currently unknown. The CDR3 contains 16 residues. The ends lost 7 bases at V and 1 base at J; junction bases unmatched: 10. The germline V gene encodes CDR1 SQVTM and CDR2 ANQGSEA. This sample stems from a study of T-cell memory formation after mild COVID-19. Broader study findings: Clones that contracted clustered mainly in CM and EM if CD4+ and in EMRA if CD8+. A subset of responding clones appeared in pre-infection memory, suggesting cross-reactive memory joined.

TCRdb re-analysed the 5' RACE reads in MiXCR, keeping a single row per CDR3 protein. This table has 110,000 to 150,000 distinct CDR3 sequences, around 27% appearing once. This chain connects TRBV29-1 to TRBJ2-6; 7 nucleotides match TRBD2. The specimen sequenced was PBMCs or a T cell subset sorted from them (not recorded which). This sequence was found in an adult woman who had mild COVID-19 (a few samples of this study predate the infection). Cell type and time point are not known. CDR3 in amino acids: CSASSGEVSGANVLTF. For the CDR3, the DNA is TGCAGCGCATCTAGCGGCGAAGTATCTGGGGCCAACGTCCTGACTTTC.